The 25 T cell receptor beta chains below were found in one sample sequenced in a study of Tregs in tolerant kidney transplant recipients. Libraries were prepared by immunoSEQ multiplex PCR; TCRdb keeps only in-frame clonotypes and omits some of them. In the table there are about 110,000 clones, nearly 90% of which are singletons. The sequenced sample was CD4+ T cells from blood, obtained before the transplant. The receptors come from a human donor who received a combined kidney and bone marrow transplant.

The CDR3 spells CASSVASYGYTF. As DNA, the CDR3 is TGTGCCAGCAGTGTAGCCAGCTATGGCTACACCTTC. The rearrangement joins TRBV2 to TRBJ1-2; D not certain. The germline CDR1 and CDR2 sequences are SNHLY and FYNNEI. V lost 4 bases to trimming and J lost 4 bases, with 7 bases between them. The CDR3 extends over 12 amino acids. Variable domain in full (rest from reference TRBV2 and TRBJ1-2): EPEVTQTPSHQVTQMGQEVILRCVPISNHLYFYWYRQILGQKVEFLVSFYNNEISEKSEIFDDQFSVERPDGSNFTLKIRSTKLEDSAMYFCASSVASYGYTFGSGTRLTVV.

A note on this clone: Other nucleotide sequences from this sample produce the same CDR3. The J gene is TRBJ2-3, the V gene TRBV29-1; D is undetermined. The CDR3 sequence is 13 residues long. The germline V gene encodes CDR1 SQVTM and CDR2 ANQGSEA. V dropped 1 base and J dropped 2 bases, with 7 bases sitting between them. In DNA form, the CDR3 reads TGCAGCGTTGAAGGAGGTAACACAGATACGCAGTATTTT. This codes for CSVEGGNTDTQYF.

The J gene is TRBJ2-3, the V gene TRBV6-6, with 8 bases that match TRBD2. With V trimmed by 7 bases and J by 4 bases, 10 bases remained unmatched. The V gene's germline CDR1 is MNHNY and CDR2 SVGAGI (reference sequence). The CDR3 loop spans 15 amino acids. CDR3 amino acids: CASTGTAGGPDTQYF. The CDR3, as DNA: TGTGCCAGCACCGGTACCGCGGGGGGCCCAGATACGCAGTATTTT.

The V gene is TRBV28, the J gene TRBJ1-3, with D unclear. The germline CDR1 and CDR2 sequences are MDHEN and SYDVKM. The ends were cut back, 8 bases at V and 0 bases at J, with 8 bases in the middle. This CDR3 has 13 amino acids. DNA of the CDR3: TGTGCCAGCGTCCTAGGCTCTGGAAACACCATATATTTT. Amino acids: CASVLGSGNTIYF.

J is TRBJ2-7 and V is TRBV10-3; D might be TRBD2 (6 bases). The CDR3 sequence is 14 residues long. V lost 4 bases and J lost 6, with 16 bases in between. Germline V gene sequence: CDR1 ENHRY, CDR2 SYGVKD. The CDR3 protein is CAISVGGLGGEQYF. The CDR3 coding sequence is TGTGCCATCAGTGTTGGGGGGTTGGGGGGCGAGCAGTACTTC.

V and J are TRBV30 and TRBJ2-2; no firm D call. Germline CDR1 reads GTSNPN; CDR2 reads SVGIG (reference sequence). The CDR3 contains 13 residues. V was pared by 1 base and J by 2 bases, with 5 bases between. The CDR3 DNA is TGTGCCTGGAGTGCTACCAACACCGGGGAGCTGTTTTTT. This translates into CAWSATNTGELFF.

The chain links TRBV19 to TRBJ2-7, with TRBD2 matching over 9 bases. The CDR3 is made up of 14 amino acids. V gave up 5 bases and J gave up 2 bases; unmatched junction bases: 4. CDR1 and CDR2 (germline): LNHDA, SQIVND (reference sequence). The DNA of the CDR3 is TGTGCCAGTAGTCGCGGGGGGGCAGCCTACGAGCAGTACTTC. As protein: CASSRGGAAYEQYF.

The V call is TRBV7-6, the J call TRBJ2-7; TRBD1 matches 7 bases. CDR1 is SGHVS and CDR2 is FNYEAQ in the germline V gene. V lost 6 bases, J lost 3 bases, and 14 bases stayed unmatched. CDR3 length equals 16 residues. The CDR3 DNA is TGTGCCAGCAGTTACAGACAGGGAGAGTTAGGCTACGAGCAGTACTTC. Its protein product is CASSYRQGELGYEQYF.

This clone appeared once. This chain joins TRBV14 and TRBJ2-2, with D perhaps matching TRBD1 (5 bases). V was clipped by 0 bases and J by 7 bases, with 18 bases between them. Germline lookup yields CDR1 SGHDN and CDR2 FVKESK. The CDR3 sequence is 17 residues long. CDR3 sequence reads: CASSQDLQAKERGELFF. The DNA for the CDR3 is TGTGCCAGCAGCCAAGATTTACAGGCTAAGGAACGCGGGGAGCTGTTTTTT.

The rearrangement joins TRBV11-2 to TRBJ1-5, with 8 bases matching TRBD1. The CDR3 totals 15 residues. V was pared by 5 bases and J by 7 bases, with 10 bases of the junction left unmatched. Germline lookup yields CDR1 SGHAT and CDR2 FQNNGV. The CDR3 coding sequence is TGTGCCAGCAGCATATCCGGACAGGGTAGGCAGCCCCAGCATTTT. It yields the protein CASSISGQGRQPQHF. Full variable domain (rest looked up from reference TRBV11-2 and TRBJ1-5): EAGVAQSPRYKIIEKRQSVAFWCNPISGHATLYWYQQILGQGPKLLIQFQNNGVVDDSQLPKDRFSAERLKGVDSTLKIQPAKLEDSAVYLCASSISGQGRQPQHFGDGTRLSIL.

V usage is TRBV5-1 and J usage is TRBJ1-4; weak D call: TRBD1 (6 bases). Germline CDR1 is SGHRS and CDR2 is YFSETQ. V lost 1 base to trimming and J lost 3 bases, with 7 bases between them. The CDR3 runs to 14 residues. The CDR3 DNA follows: TGCGCCAGCAGCTTGAGGACAGCTAATGAAAAACTGTTTTTT. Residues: CASSLRTANEKLFF.

CDR3: CASSAGTAAVAFF. The CDR3 nucleotides read TGTGCCAGCAGCGCGGGGACAGCTGCTGTAGCTTTCTTT. The chain links TRBV5-4 to TRBJ1-1, with 7 nucleotides matching TRBD1. From germline, CDR1 is SGHNT and CDR2 YYREEE (reference sequence). The CDR3 loop spans 13 amino acids. Germline trimming cut 4 bases from V and 10 bases from J; bases unmatched to any gene: 10.

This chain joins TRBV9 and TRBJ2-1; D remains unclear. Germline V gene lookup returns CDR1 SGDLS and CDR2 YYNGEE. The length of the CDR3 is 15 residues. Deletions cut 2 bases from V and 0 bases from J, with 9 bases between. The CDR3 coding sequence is TGTGCCAGCAGCGTCGCGGCAAGCTCCTACAATGAGCAGTTCTTC. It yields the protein CASSVAASSYNEQFF.

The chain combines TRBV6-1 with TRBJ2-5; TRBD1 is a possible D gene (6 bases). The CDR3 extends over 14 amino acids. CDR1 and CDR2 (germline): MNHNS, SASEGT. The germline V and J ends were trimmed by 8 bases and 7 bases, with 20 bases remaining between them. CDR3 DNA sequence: TGTGCCAGCCGAGTACTCGGGACAAAGAGGACCCAGTACTTC. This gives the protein CASRVLGTKRTQYF.

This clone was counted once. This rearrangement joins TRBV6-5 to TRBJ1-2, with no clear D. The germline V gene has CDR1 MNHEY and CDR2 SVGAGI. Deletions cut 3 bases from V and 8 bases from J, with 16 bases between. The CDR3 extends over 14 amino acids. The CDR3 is CASSYRPDYRGYTF. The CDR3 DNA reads TGTGCCAGCAGTTATCGTCCCGACTACAGAGGCTACACCTTC.

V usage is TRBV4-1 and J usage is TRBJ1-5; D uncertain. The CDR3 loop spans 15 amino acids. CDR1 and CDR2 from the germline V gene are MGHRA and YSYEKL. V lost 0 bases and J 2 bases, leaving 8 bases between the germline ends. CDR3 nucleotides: TGCGCCAGCAGCCAAGATGGGCACCGCAATCAGCCCCAGCATTTT. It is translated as CASSQDGHRNQPQHF.

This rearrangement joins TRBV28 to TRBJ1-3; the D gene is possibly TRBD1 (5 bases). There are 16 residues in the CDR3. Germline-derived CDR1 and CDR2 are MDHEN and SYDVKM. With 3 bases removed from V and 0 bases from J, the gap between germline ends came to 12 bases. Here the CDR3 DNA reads TGTGCCAGCAGTTTCGAGTGGGGGGACTCTGGAAACACCATATATTTT. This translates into CASSFEWGDSGNTIYF.

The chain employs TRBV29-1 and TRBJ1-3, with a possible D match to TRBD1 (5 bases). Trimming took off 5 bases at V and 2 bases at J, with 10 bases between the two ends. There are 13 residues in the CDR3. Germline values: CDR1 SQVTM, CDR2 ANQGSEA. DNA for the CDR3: TGCAGCGTTTCATCCAGGGCTGGAAACACCATATATTTT. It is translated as CSVSSRAGNTIYF. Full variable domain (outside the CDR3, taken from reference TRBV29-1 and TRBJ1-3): SAVISQKPSRDICQRGTSLTIQCQVDSQVTMMFWYRQQPGQSLTLIATANQGSEATYESGFVIDKFPISRPNLTFSTLTVSNMSPEDSSIYLCSVSSRAGNTIYFGEGSWLTVV.

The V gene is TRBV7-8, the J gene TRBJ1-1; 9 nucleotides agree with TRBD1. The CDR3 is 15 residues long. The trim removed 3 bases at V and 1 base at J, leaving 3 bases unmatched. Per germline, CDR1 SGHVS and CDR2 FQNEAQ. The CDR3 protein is CASSFADRGNTEAFF. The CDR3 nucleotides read TGTGCCAGCAGCTTCGCGGACAGGGGGAACACTGAAGCTTTCTTT.

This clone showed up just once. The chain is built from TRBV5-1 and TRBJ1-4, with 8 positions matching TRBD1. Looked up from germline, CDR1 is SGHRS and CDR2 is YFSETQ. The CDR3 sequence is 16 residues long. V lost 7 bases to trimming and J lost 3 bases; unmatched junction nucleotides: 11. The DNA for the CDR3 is TGCGCCAGCCGTTCAGGGGGCATTATCGCTAATGAAAAACTGTTTTTT. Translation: CASRSGGIIANEKLFF.

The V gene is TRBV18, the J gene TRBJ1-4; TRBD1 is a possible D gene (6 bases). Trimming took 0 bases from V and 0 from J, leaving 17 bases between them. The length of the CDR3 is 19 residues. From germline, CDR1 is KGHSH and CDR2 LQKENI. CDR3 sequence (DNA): TGTGCCAGCTCACCACCTCCCAGGGGCAAAACCCCAACTAATGAAAAACTGTTTTTT. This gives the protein CASSPPPRGKTPTNEKLFF.

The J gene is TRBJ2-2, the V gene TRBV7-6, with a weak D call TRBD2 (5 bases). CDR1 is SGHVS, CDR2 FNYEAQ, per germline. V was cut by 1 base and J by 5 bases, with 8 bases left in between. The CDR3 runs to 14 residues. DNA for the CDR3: TGTGCCAGCAGCTTAGTCGCGGGTACCGGGGAGCTGTTTTTT. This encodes CASSLVAGTGELFF.

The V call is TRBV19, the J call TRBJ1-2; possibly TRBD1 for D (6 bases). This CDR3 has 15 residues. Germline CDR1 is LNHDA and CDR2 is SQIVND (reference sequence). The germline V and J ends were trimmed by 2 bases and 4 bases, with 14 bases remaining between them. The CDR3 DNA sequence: TGTGCCAGTAGTATATACAGGGCAACGGCCTATGGCTACACCTTC. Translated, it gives CASSIYRATAYGYTF.

CDR3: CASASSGGAVHEQFF. The CDR3, as DNA: TGTGCCAGCGCGTCTAGCGGGGGGGCGGTGCATGAGCAGTTCTTC. The chain couples TRBV9 to TRBJ2-1, with 12 bases identical to TRBD2. The CDR3 runs to 15 residues. J lost 8 bases, V lost 7 bases, and 10 bases had no gene match. Germline V gene lookup returns CDR1 SGDLS and CDR2 YYNGEE.

The chain's CDR3 is CATSRESGADEQYF. The CDR3 DNA is TGTGCCACCAGCAGAGAATCGGGAGCAGACGAGCAGTACTTC. The chain uses TRBV15 and TRBJ2-7; D is perhaps TRBD2 (6 bases). This CDR3 spans 14 amino acids. V was pared by 0 bases and J by 5 bases, with 11 bases between. Germline V lookup: CDR1 LNHNV, CDR2 YYDKDF (reference sequence).